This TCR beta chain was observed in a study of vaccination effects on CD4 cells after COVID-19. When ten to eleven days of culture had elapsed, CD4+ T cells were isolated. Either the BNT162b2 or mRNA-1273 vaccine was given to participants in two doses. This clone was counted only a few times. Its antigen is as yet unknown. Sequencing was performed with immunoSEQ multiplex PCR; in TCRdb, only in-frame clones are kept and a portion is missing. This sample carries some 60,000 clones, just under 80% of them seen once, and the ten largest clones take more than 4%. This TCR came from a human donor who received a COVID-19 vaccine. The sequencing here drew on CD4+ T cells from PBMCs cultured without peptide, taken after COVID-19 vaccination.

The DNA for the CDR3 is TGTGCCAGCAGTCTTTTAGTCACAGATACGCAGTATTTT. This translates into CASSLLVTDTQYF. V gene TRBV5-4 combines with J gene TRBJ2-3; D remains ambiguous. Trimming stripped 5 bases from V and 2 bases from J, with 9 bases between. The CDR3 has 13 amino acids. Germline V lookup: CDR1 SGHNT, CDR2 YYREEE (reference sequence).